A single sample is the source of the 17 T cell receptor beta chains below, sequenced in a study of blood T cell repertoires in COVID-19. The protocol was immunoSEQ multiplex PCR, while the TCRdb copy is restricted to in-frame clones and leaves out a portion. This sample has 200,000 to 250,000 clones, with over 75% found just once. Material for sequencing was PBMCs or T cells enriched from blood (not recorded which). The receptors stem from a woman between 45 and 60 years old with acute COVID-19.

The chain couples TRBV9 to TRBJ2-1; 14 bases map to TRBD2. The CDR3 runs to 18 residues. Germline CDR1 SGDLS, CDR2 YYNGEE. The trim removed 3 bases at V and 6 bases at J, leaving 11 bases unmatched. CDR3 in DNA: TGTGCCAGCAGCGCCCCCATGAGACTAGCGGGGGGGCCCAATGAGCAGTTCTTC. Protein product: CASSAPMRLAGGPNEQFF.

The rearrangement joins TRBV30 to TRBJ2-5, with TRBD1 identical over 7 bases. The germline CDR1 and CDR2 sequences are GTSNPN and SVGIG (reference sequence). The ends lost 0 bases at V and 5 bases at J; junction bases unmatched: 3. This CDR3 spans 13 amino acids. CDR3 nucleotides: TGTGCCTGGAGTGTTAACAGGGGCGAGACCCAGTACTTC. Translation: CAWSVNRGETQYF.

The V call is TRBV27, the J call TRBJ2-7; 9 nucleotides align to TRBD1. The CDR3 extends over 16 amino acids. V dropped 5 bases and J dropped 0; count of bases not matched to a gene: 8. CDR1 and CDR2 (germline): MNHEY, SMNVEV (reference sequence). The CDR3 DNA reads TGTGCCAGCAGTCACGGACAGGGGCTGAGCTCCTACGAGCAGTACTTC. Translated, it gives CASSHGQGLSSYEQYF.

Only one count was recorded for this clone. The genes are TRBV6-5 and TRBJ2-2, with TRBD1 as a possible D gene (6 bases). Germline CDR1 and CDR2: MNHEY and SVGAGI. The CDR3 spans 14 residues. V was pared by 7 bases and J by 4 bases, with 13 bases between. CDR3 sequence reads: CASTAGVGTGELFF. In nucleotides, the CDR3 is TGTGCCAGCACGGCAGGGGTTGGCACCGGGGAGCTGTTTTTT.

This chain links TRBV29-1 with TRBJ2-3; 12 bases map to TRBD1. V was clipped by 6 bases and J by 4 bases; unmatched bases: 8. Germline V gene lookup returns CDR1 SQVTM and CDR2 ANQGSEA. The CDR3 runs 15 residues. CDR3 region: CSVGGTGGASDTQYF. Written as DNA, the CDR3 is TGCAGCGTCGGAGGGACAGGGGGCGCGTCAGATACGCAGTATTTT.

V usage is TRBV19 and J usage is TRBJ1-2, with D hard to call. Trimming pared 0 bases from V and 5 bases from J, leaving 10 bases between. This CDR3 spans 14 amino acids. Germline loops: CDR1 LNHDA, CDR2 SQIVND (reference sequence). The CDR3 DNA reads TGTGCCAGTAGTATAGAAGCCCGCCCGTATGGCTACACCTTC. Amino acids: CASSIEARPYGYTF.

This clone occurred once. CDR3 in DNA: TGTGCCAGCAGCTCGGGACAGGGGATAGGCAATCAGCCCCAGCATTTT. Encoded protein: CASSSGQGIGNQPQHF. The gene calls are TRBV7-8 and TRBJ1-5; the match to TRBD1 covers 10 bases. Trimming took 4 bases from V and 2 from J; bases not matched to a gene: 5. Germline V gives CDR1 SGHVS, CDR2 FQNEAQ. The CDR3 is made up of 16 amino acids.

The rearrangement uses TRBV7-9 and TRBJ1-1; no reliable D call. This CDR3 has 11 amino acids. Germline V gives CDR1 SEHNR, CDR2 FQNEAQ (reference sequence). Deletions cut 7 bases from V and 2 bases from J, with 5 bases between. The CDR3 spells CASNSNTEAFF. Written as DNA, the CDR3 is TGTGCCAGCAACTCCAACACTGAAGCTTTCTTT.

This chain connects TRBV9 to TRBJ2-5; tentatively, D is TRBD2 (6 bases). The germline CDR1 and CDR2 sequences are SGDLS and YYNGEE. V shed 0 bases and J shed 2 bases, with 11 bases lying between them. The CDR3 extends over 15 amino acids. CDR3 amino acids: CASSVGVGTQETQYF. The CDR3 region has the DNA TGTGCCAGCAGCGTAGGAGTTGGGACTCAAGAGACCCAGTACTTC.

The CDR3 protein is CAIRQGLESYNEQFF. CDR3 nucleotides: TGTGCCATCCGACAGGGCCTCGAATCCTACAATGAGCAGTTCTTC. The genes are TRBV10-3 and TRBJ2-1; 7 nucleotides line up with TRBD1. V trimming: 8 bases; J trimming: 1 base; junction bases outside the gene matches: 8. The germline V gene encodes CDR1 ENHRY and CDR2 SYGVKD. This CDR3 has 15 amino acids.

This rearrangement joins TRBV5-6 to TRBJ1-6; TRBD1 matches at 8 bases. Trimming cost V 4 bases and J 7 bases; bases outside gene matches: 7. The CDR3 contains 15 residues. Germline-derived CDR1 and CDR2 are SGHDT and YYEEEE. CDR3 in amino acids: CASSGTGEFNSPLHF. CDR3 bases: TGTGCCAGCAGCGGGACAGGAGAATTCAATTCACCCCTCCACTTT. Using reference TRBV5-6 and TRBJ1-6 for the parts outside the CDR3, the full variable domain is DAGVTQSPTHLIKTRGQQVTLRCSPKSGHDTVSWYQQALGQGPQFIFQYYEEEERQRGNFPDRFSGHQFPNYSSELNVNALLLGDSALYLCASSGTGEFNSPLHFGNGTRLTVT.

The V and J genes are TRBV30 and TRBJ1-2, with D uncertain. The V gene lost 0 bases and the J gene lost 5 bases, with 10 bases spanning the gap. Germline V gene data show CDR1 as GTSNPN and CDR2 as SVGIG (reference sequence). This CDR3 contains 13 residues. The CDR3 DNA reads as TGTGCCTGGAGTGTCCCCTCCCTATATGGCTACACCTTC. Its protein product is CAWSVPSLYGYTF.

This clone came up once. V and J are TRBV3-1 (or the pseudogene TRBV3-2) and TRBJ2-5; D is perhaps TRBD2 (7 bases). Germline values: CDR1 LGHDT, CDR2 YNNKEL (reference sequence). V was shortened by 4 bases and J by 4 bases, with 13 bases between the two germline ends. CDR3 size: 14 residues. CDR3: CASSPRGGGETQYF. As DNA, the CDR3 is TGTGCCAGCAGCCCCCGAGGGGGGGGAGAGACCCAGTACTTC.

CDR3 coding DNA: TGTGCCAGTAGTATTGAGATGGATACGCAGTATTTT. Residues: CASSIEMDTQYF. The chain carries TRBV19 and TRBJ2-3; no clear D. Trimming took 3 bases from V and 6 from J, leaving 7 bases between them. Per germline, CDR1 LNHDA and CDR2 SQIVND (reference sequence). The CDR3 has 12 amino acids.

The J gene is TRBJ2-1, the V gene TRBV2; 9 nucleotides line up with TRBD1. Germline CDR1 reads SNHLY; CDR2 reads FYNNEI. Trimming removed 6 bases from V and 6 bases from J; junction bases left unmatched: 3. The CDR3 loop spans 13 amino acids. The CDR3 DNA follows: TGTGCCAGCAGGGGGACAGGGTCCAATGAGCAGTTCTTC. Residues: CASRGTGSNEQFF.

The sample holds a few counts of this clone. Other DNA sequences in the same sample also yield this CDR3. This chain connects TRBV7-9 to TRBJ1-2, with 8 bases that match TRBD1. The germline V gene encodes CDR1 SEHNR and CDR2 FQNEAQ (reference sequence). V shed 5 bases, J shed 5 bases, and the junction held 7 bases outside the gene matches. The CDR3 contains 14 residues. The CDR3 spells CASSPGQGGYGYTF. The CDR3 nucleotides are TGTGCCAGCAGCCCCGGACAGGGAGGGTATGGCTACACCTTC.

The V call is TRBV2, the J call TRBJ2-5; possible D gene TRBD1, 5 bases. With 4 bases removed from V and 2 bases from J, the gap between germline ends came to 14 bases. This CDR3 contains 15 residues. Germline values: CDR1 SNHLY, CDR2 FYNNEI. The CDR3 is CASSAQGWQQETQYF. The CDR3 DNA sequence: TGTGCCAGCAGTGCCCAGGGCTGGCAGCAAGAGACCCAGTACTTC. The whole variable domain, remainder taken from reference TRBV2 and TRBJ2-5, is EPEVTQTPSHQVTQMGQEVILRCVPISNHLYFYWYRQILGQKVEFLVSFYNNEISEKSEIFDDQFSVERPDGSNFTLKIRSTKLEDSAMYFCASSAQGWQQETQYFGPGTRLLVL.